Listed here are 25 T cell receptor beta chains from one sample, sequenced in a study of T cell repertoires in cytomegalovirus infection. The antigens of these receptors remain unknown. TCRdb reprocessed the reads via MiXCR and lists one record per CDR3 protein. The sample has 100,000 to 150,000 distinct CDR3 sequences, 25% to 35% seen once. The material sequenced was CD8+ T cells from cultured PBMCs, taken from culture after CMV antigen stimulation. Every receptor here comes from a human donor in good health (CMV status not recorded). Some clones in this sample may be carry-over from other donors' samples.

The chain has TRBV27 and TRBJ1-4; possibly TRBD1 for D (6 bases). The CDR3 runs 14 residues. Germline CDR1 reads MNHEY; CDR2 reads SMNVEV (reference sequence). Trimming pared 3 bases from V and 7 bases from J, leaving 12 bases between. CDR3 in amino acids: CASSFRGVGEKLFF. The CDR3 region has the DNA TGTGCCAGCAGTTTCAGGGGCGTGGGTGAAAAACTGTTTTTT.

This clonotype was counted many times. The chain combines TRBV19 with TRBJ1-1; 8 bases are a match to TRBD1. The CDR3 is made up of 16 amino acids. Germline CDR1 LNHDA, CDR2 SQIVND (reference sequence). V dropped 3 bases and J dropped 1; count of bases not matched to a gene: 7. The CDR3 loop reads CASSILGDRRNTEAFF. As DNA, the CDR3 is TGTGCCAGTAGTATCCTTGGGGACAGGAGGAACACTGAAGCTTTCTTT. The whole variable domain, remainder taken from reference TRBV19 and TRBJ1-1, is DGGITQSPKYLFRKEGQNVTLSCEQNLNHDAMYWYRQDPGQGLRLIYYSQIVNDFQKGDIAEGYSVSREKKESFPLTVTSAQKNPTAFYLCASSILGDRRNTEAFFGQGTRLTVV.

This chain connects TRBV6-1 to TRBJ1-1; D perhaps matches TRBD1 (6 bases). There are 12 residues in the CDR3. Germline V lookup: CDR1 MNHNS, CDR2 SASEGT. Trimming took off 6 bases at V and 7 bases at J, with 12 bases between the two ends. CDR3 sequence reads: CASREQGVEAFF. Written as DNA, the CDR3 is TGTGCCAGCAGAGAACAGGGAGTTGAAGCTTTCTTT.

This clonotype was seen at least ten times. V gene TRBV7-6 combines with J gene TRBJ1-2; no definite D call. The CDR3 sequence is 15 residues long. Germline V lookup: CDR1 SGHVS, CDR2 FNYEAQ. V dropped 5 bases and J dropped 0 bases, with 13 bases sitting between them. This chain's CDR3 is CASSLGGDTNYGYTF. The CDR3 coding sequence is TGTGCCAGCAGCCTAGGAGGAGACACTAACTATGGCTACACCTTC.

Notes on this clonotype: Just one base apart from a much larger clone, this may be a read error. This sequence joins TRBV7-2 and TRBJ2-3; 9 bases map to TRBD1. Trimming removed 6 bases from V and 2 bases from J; junction bases left unmatched: 6. The CDR3 totals 15 residues. Germline V lookup: CDR1 SGHTA, CDR2 FQGNSA. The DNA of the CDR3 is TGTACCAGCAGTTCCACAGGGGGCCCCACAGATACGCAGTATTTT. The encoded protein is CTSSSTGGPTDTQYF.

J is TRBJ1-6 and V is TRBV4-3, with D unclear. The CDR3 totals 18 residues. Trimming took 0 bases from V and 0 from J, leaving 12 bases between them. Germline loops: CDR1 LGHNA, CDR2 YSLEER. The DNA of the CDR3 is TGCGCCAGCAGCCAAGACTATTCTAGACGCTCCTATAATTCACCCCTCCACTTT. This codes for CASSQDYSRRSYNSPLHF.

This clonotype was detected only once. The rearrangement uses TRBV6-5 and TRBJ2-7; D is perhaps TRBD1 (6 bases). There are 14 residues in the CDR3. Germline values: CDR1 MNHEY, CDR2 SVGAGI. V was pared by 0 bases and J by 5 bases, with 11 bases between. Written as DNA, the CDR3 is TGTGCCAGCAGTTACTCGAACAGGGCCCACGAGCAGTACTTC. Encoded protein: CASSYSNRAHEQYF.

The chain carries TRBV6-5 and TRBJ1-4; D is perhaps TRBD1 (5 bases). V was clipped by 0 bases and J by 5 bases, with 10 bases between them. Germline V gene sequence: CDR1 MNHEY, CDR2 SVGAGI. This CDR3 has 15 amino acids. The CDR3 coding sequence is TGTGCCAGCAGTTACTCGACAGTACGCAATGAAAAACTGTTTTTT. It encodes CASSYSTVRNEKLFF.

In its sample, this clonotype was seen many times. CDR3 sequence (DNA): TGTGCCAGCCTGAACAGGGACAGGGGCACCGGGGAGCTGTTTTTT. It specifies CASLNRDRGTGELFF. This chain links TRBV12-3 or TRBV12-4 with TRBJ2-2, with TRBD1 identical over 10 bases. There are 15 residues in the CDR3. V lost 8 bases and J lost 4; bases outside the gene matches: 7.

This clonotype was observed many times. The chain employs TRBV7-2 and TRBJ1-4; 10 bases match TRBD1. Germline V gives CDR1 SGHTA, CDR2 FQGNSA. The V and J ends lost 5 bases and 5 bases, in that order; junction bases with no gene match: 2. CDR3 size: 14 residues. The CDR3 sequence: CASSPGQGNEKLFF. The CDR3 region has the DNA TGTGCCAGCAGCCCGGGACAGGGGAATGAAAAACTGTTTTTT.

V gene TRBV5-6 combines with J gene TRBJ2-7; 8 bases line up with TRBD2. Trimming took 4 bases from V and 0 from J; bases not matched to a gene: 6. This CDR3 has 15 residues. CDR1 and CDR2 from the germline V gene are SGHDT and YYEEEE. CDR3 sequence reads: CASSAIAGPSYEQYF. CDR3 nucleotides: TGTGCCAGCAGCGCCATAGCGGGGCCCTCCTACGAGCAGTACTTC. Based on the CDR3 plus reference TRBV5-6 and TRBJ2-7, the full variable domain is DAGVTQSPTHLIKTRGQQVTLRCSPKSGHDTVSWYQQALGQGPQFIFQYYEEEERQRGNFPDRFSGHQFPNYSSELNVNALLLGDSALYLCASSAIAGPSYEQYFGPGTRLTVT.

J is TRBJ2-3 and V is TRBV7-8, with 8 bases fitting TRBD2. The ends lost 5 bases at V and 2 bases at J; junction bases unmatched: 15. CDR1 and CDR2 (germline): SGHVS, FQNEAQ. The CDR3 covers 18 residues. DNA for the CDR3: TGTGCCAGCAGCCAAAGAGTGGTGCGGGGGGACTTCACAGATACGCAGTATTTT. The encoded protein is CASSQRVVRGDFTDTQYF. Variable domain in full (rest from reference TRBV7-8 and TRBJ2-3): GAGVSQSPRYKVAKRGQDVALRCDPISGHVSLFWYQQALGQGPEFLTYFQNEAQLDKSGLPSDRFFAERPEGSVSTLKIQRTQQEDSAVYLCASSQRVVRGDFTDTQYFGPGTRLTVL.

This clonotype was observed many times. CDR3 nucleotide sequence: TGTGCCAGCAGCCAGGGGCTGGTCGGGGGGGTGGTTAACACTGAAGCTTTCTTT. Its protein is CASSQGLVGGVVNTEAFF. V gene TRBV7-9 combines with J gene TRBJ1-1; TRBD1 is a possible D gene (6 bases). Germline V gene lookup returns CDR1 SEHNR and CDR2 FQNEAQ (reference sequence). Trimming removed 5 bases from V and 2 bases from J, with 24 bases in between. The CDR3 contains 18 residues.

This clonotype was seen just once. CDR3 loop: CASTSGWATDTQYF. The CDR3 coding sequence is TGTGCCAGCACCTCGGGGTGGGCCACAGATACGCAGTATTTT. V gene TRBV12-3 or TRBV12-4 combines with J gene TRBJ2-3, with D tentatively TRBD2 (5 bases). This CDR3 is 14 amino acids long. V was pared by 7 bases and J by 2 bases, with 13 bases between.

This clonotype was detected a few times. The chain joins TRBV7-6 to TRBJ1-6; D is ambiguous. Germline-derived CDR1 and CDR2 are SGHVS and FNYEAQ. The CDR3 spans 14 residues. The V and J ends lost 4 bases and 9 bases respectively, with 13 bases between them. The DNA for the CDR3 is TGTGCCAGCAGCTCGACCCCCCCGGGTTCACCCCTCCACTTT. It translates to CASSSTPPGSPLHF. Full variable domain (remainder filled in from reference TRBV7-6 and TRBJ1-6): GAGVSQSPRYKVTKRGQDVALRCDPISGHVSLYWYRQALGQGPEFLTYFNYEAQQDKSGLPNDRFSAERPEGSISTLTIQRTEQRDSAMYRCASSSTPPGSPLHFGNGTRLTVT.

The CDR3 is CASRLAGSSYNEQFF. In DNA form, the CDR3 reads TGTGCCAGCAGGCTAGCGGGAAGCTCCTACAATGAGCAGTTCTTC. The chain combines TRBV7-2 with TRBJ2-1, with 9 positions matching TRBD2. Unmatched junction bases numbered 3, after V lost 6 bases and J lost 0 bases. CDR1 and CDR2 (germline): SGHTA, FQGNSA. The CDR3 runs to 15 residues.

This clonotype was detected a few times. V is TRBV7-9 and J is TRBJ2-1, with no clear D. The V gene lost 6 bases and the J gene lost 10 bases, with 10 bases spanning the gap. Germline CDR1 SEHNR, CDR2 FQNEAQ (reference sequence). This CDR3 has 11 amino acids. DNA of the CDR3: TGTGCCAGCAGTTCTGGGGTAGAGCAGTTCTTC. Translated, it gives CASSSGVEQFF.

This clonotype was picked up a small number of times. The chain couples TRBV11-2 to TRBJ2-7; D remains ambiguous. This CDR3 has 16 residues. V lost 2 bases to trimming and J lost 0 bases, with 14 bases between them. Per germline, CDR1 SGHAT and CDR2 FQNNGV. This CDR3 reads CASSLLGYAASYEQYF. The CDR3 nucleotides read TGTGCCAGCAGCTTATTAGGGTACGCGGCCTCCTACGAGCAGTACTTC.

The rearrangement links TRBV5-1 to TRBJ1-1, with a tentative D call TRBD1 (5 bases). The CDR3 runs 15 residues. Germline CDR1 is SGHRS and CDR2 is YFSETQ. V lost 0 bases, J lost 3 bases, and 12 bases lay in between. The CDR3 sequence is CASSLGGTADTEAFF. The DNA for the CDR3 is TGCGCCAGCAGCTTGGGGGGGACGGCGGACACTGAAGCTTTCTTT.

The chain employs TRBV12-3 or TRBV12-4 and TRBJ1-1; 7 bases align to TRBD1. The CDR3 sequence is 12 residues long. V dropped 6 bases and J dropped 6; count of bases not matched to a gene: 4. CDR3 loop: CASSPGQPEAFF. CDR3 coding DNA: TGTGCCAGCAGCCCGGGACAGCCTGAAGCTTTCTTT.

This clonotype showed up just a few times. This rearrangement joins TRBV6-1 to TRBJ2-7; D is undetermined. The CDR3 is 15 residues long. Germline V lookup: CDR1 MNHNS, CDR2 SASEGT. The V gene lost 5 bases and the J gene lost 4 bases, with 18 bases spanning the gap. The CDR3 region is CASSYTPGLPYEQYF. The CDR3 DNA is TGTGCCAGCAGTTATACCCCGGGTCTTCCTTACGAGCAGTACTTC.

The chain uses TRBV6-2 or TRBV6-3 and TRBJ1-2, with TRBD1 matching over 7 bases. The junction had 0 bases not matched to a gene; V was cut back by 0 bases and J by 5 bases. The CDR3 runs to 13 residues. Per the germline V gene, CDR1 is MNHEY and CDR2 is SVGEGT. CDR3 DNA sequence: TGTGCCAGCAGTTACTCGACAGGGTATGGCTACACCTTC. Amino acid sequence: CASSYSTGYGYTF.

This clonotype was found many times. The chain is built from TRBV25-1 and TRBJ1-4; weak D call: TRBD1 (5 bases). Germline loops: CDR1 MGHDK, CDR2 SYGVNS. There are 17 residues in the CDR3. Trimming stripped 4 bases from V and 8 bases from J, with 23 bases between. CDR3 bases: TGTGCCAGCAGTGGGGGAGGGGCTACGCCCCAAGGAGAAAAACTGTTTTTT. Translating it yields CASSGGGATPQGEKLFF.

This clonotype was picked up many times. This rearrangement joins TRBV2 to TRBJ2-1; 9 bases line up with TRBD2. The V segment lost 5 bases and the J segment 3 bases; nucleotides outside the gene matches: 5. CDR3 length: 15 amino acids. CDR1 is SNHLY and CDR2 is FYNNEI in the germline V gene. The CDR3 sequence: CASSFRLAVYNEQFF. For the CDR3, the DNA is TGTGCCAGCAGTTTCCGACTAGCGGTCTACAATGAGCAGTTCTTC.

This chain connects TRBV7-8 to TRBJ2-5; D possibly uses TRBD1 or TRBD2 (5 bases each). Trimming cost V 2 bases and J 2 bases, with 12 bases left between them. This CDR3 is built from 15 residues. The germline CDR1 and CDR2 sequences are SGHVS and FQNEAQ. Written as DNA, the CDR3 is TGTGCCAGCAGCTTATCGGGGCTGTCGCAAGAGACCCAGTACTTC. It codes for CASSLSGLSQETQYF.